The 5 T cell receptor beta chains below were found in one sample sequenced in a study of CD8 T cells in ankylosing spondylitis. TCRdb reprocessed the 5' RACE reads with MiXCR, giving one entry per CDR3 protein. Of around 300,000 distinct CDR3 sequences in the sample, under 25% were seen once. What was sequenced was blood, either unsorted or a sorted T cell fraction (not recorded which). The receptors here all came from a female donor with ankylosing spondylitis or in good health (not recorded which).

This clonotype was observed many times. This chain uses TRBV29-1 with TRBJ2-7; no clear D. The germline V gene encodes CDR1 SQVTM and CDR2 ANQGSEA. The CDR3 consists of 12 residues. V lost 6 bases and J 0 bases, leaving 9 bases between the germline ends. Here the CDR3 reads CSVGADSYEQYF. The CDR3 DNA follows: TGCAGCGTCGGTGCGGACTCCTACGAGCAGTACTTC.

The CDR3: CASSNRLGTGTRKQYF. The CDR3 DNA follows: TGTGCCAGCAGTAACCGACTCGGGACAGGCACTCGCAAGCAGTACTTC. The chain carries TRBV6-2 or TRBV6-3 and TRBJ2-7, with 8 positions matching TRBD1. The junction had 17 bases not matched to a gene; V was cut back by 5 bases and J by 8 bases. The CDR3 contains 16 residues. Germline V gene lookup returns CDR1 MNHEY and CDR2 SVGEGT.

For the CDR3, the DNA is TGTGCCAGCAGCTTAGACGACGTTCTAGCCAAAAACATTCAGTACTTC. It specifies CASSLDDVLAKNIQYF. The chain uses TRBV11-2 and TRBJ2-4; D unresolved. V lost 0 bases and J 0 bases, leaving 9 bases between the germline ends. Germline CDR1 is SGHAT and CDR2 is FQNNGV. The CDR3 spans 16 residues.

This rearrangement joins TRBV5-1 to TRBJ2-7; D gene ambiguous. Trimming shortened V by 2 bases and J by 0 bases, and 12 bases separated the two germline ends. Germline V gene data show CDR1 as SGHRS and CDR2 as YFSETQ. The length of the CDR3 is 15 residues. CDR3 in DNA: TGCGCCAGCAGCTTCTTACCGCGAAGCTCCTACGAGCAGTACTTC. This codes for CASSFLPRSSYEQYF.

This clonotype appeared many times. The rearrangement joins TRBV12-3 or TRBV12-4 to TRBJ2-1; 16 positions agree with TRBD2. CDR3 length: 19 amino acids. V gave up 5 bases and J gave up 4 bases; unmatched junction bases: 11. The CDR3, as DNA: TGTGCCAGCAGTCCTACCCCGGGACTAGCGGGAGGGGGATACAATGAGCAGTTCTTC. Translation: CASSPTPGLAGGGYNEQFF.